Listed below are T cell receptor beta chains from one sample, sequenced in a study of blood T cell repertoires in COVID-19. Libraries were prepared by immunoSEQ multiplex PCR; TCRdb keeps only in-frame clonotypes and omits some of them. The table has approximately 190,000 clones, around nine tenths seen once. Sequencing was done on a sample of peripheral blood. The receptors shown here come from a woman aged 40 to 50 who had recovered from COVID-19. Both conserved end residues are part of each CDR3. D genes are given only for firm matches. Size tells how often a clone was seen (once, few, many) or the class of an expanded clone, and some rows leave it out.

>TRBD1|-|TRBV7-2|TRBJ2-5
TGTGCCAGCAGCCCCGGACAGGAAGAGACCCAGTACTTC
CASSPGQEETQYF
>TRBD2|-|TRBV6-5|TRBJ2-3
TGTGCCAGCAGTTCACTAGCGGTCGTCGGGGATACGCAGTATTTT
CASSSLAVVGDTQYF
>TRBD2|-|TRBV7-2|TRBJ2-1
TGTGCCAGCAGCTTAGGCCTGACTAGCGGAAGCTACAATGAGCAGTTCTTC
CASSLGLTSGSYNEQFF
>-|-|TRBV21-1|TRBJ2-1
TGTGCCAGCAGCACGCGTTTGAGGCAGAGCTTTTTAAGAAATGAGCAGTTCTTC
CASSTRLRQSFLRNEQFF
>TRBD2|-|TRBV7-9|TRBJ2-3
TGTGCCAGCAGCCCCGGACTAGCGGGACAAGATACGCAGTATTTT
CASSPGLAGQDTQYF
>-|-|TRBV3-1/TRBV3-2|TRBJ2-2
TGTGCCAGCAGCCGAGGGATAGGCAGCGTGGGCACCGGGGAGCTGTTTTTT
CASSRGIGSVGTGELFF
>-|-|TRBV27|TRBJ2-7
TGTGCCAGCAGTTTATCGCAGGGGTTTCTCTACGAGCAGTACTTC
CASSLSQGFLYEQYF
>-|-|TRBV18|TRBJ1-2
TGTGCCAGCTCCCCTGAGGGACTTTATGGCTATGGCTACACCTTC
CASSPEGLYGYGYTF
>-|once|TRBV11-3|TRBJ2-7
TGTGCCAGCAGCTCCGGGGGGACAGGCATAAGCACTCACGAGCAGTACTTC
CASSSGGTGISTHEQYF
>TRBD1|-|TRBV15|TRBJ2-7
TGTGCCACCAGCCAGGGACAGGGGAGCTCCTACGAGCAGTACTTC
CATSQGQGSSYEQYF
>-|-|TRBV19|TRBJ1-1
TGTGCCAGTAGGGGCTTGGGGGGAGCTGAAGCTTTCTTT
CASRGLGGAEAFF
>-|-|TRBV27|TRBJ2-3
TGTGCCAGCAGACCCCTCGGCCGGGGGATGGATACGCAGTATTTT
CASRPLGRGMDTQYF
>-|-|TRBV28|TRBJ1-4
TGTGCCAGCAGTCCTCAGGGTGCAACTAATGAAAAACTGTTTTTT
CASSPQGATNEKLFF
>-|-|TRBV21-1|TRBJ2-5
TGTGCCAGACGAGTTCCGGGAGGAGAGACCCAGTACTTC
CARRVPGGETQYF
>TRBD2|once|TRBV12-5|TRBJ2-1
TGTGCTAGTGGTTTGTCGGGACTAGCGGGACTCAACAATGAGCAGTTCTTC
CASGLSGLAGLNNEQFF
>-|-|TRBV2|TRBJ1-1
TGTGCCAGCAGTGAAGCCAGGGTGAACACTGAAGCTTTCTTT
CASSEARVNTEAFF
>-|-|TRBV19|TRBJ2-1
TGTGCCAGTAGCGACGCGGGCCCTACCCAACAGTTCTTC
CASSDAGPTQQFF
>TRBD2|-|TRBV29-1|TRBJ2-7
TGCAGCGTTTCCCCCGCGGGGGGAACCTACGAGCAGTACTTC
CSVSPAGGTYEQYF
>TRBD1|-|TRBV30|TRBJ1-1
TGTGCCAATGGAGTGGAAACAGGGGGCACTGAAGCTTTCTTT
CANGVETGGTEAFF
>-|-|TRBV2|TRBJ1-5
TGTGCCAGCAGTCCGGACAGCTTATTTCAGCCCCAGCATTTT
CASSPDSLFQPQHF
>TRBD2|-|TRBV7-9|TRBJ2-5
TGTGCCAGCAGCCCTGGACTAGCGGGAGATGATCGAGAGACCCAGTACTTC
CASSPGLAGDDRETQYF
>TRBD1|-|TRBV3-1/TRBV3-2|TRBJ1-2
TGTGCCAGCAGCACCGGGACAGGGGATTCGGGCGGCTACACCTTC
CASSTGTGDSGGYTF
>-|-|TRBV19|TRBJ1-1
TGTGCCAGTAGTATAGGCAGGGAGAACACTGAAGCTTTCTTT
CASSIGRENTEAFF
>-|-|TRBV12-2|TRBJ1-2
TGTGCAAGTCGCTTAGCCAAGATCAACAGGGTTGATGGGACGAAGGGGCGGAACTATGGCTACACCTTC
CASRLAKINRVDGTKGRNYGYTF
>TRBD1|-|TRBV14|TRBJ2-4
TGTGCCAGCAGCCAGGCCGGGACAGAGGCCTTTGGGGACATTCAGTACTTC
CASSQAGTEAFGDIQYF
>TRBD1|-|TRBV5-1|TRBJ2-1
TGCGCCAGCAGAACCGGGACAGGGGGCAAGGGTGAGCAGTTCTTC
CASRTGTGGKGEQFF
>TRBD2|-|TRBV28|TRBJ2-1
TGTGCCAGCAGGCATAGCGGGAGGGAGCAGTTCTTC
CASRHSGREQFF